These T cell receptor beta chains were read from a single sample in a study of regulatory T cells in long-lasting Graves disease. TCRdb ran MiXCR on the multiplex PCR reads and lists one entry per CDR3 protein. The sample has 500,000 to 800,000 distinct CDR3 sequences; about 30% are singletons. The specimen was peripheral blood mononuclear cells (PBMCs), collected when the disease was refractory, from a patient treated with antithyroid drugs. These receptors were obtained from a female donor with Graves disease. CDR3s include the opening cysteine and the closing phenylalanine or tryptophan. D genes are given only for firm matches. The size field is filled for only some rows; it gives once, few, many or a size class.

cdr3_nt: TGTGCCCACTCGGGCGGCAGGGGCACTGAAGCTTTCTTT; cdr3_aa: CAHSGGRGTEAFF; d_call: -; v_call: TRBV6-1; clone_size: few; j_call: TRBJ1-1
cdr3_nt: TGCAGTGCGCTCACAGGGGGCTACGCTTTCTTT; cdr3_aa: CSALTGGYAFF; d_call: TRBD1; v_call: TRBV20-1; clone_size: -; j_call: TRBJ1-1
cdr3_nt: TGCAGTGCTAGAGACGACTCCTATAATTCACCCCTCCACTTT; cdr3_aa: CSARDDSYNSPLHF; d_call: -; v_call: TRBV20-1; clone_size: few; j_call: TRBJ1-6
cdr3_nt: TGTGCCAGCAAACTGGGACCGAGCTTAGAAACCCTCCACTTT; cdr3_aa: CASKLGPSLETLHF; d_call: -; v_call: TRBV12-3/TRBV12-4; clone_size: -; j_call: TRBJ1-6
cdr3_nt: TGTGCCAGTAGTATCGAGGAGGGAGGGGCGGATGAGCAGTTCTTC; cdr3_aa: CASSIEEGGADEQFF; d_call: TRBD2; v_call: TRBV19; clone_size: -; j_call: TRBJ2-1
cdr3_nt: TGTGCCAGCTCAGGCAACAGGGCGGAGAACACTGAAGCTTTCTTT; cdr3_aa: CASSGNRAENTEAFF; d_call: -; v_call: TRBV18; clone_size: -; j_call: TRBJ1-1
cdr3_nt: TGTGCCAGCATTGATGGGACTAGTACTTACAATGAGCAGTTCTTC; cdr3_aa: CASIDGTSTYNEQFF; d_call: TRBD2; v_call: TRBV6-1; clone_size: few; j_call: TRBJ2-1
cdr3_nt: TGTGCCAGCAGCTTGGACAGGCCTACTAAAAATTCACCCCTCCACTTT; cdr3_aa: CASSLDRPTKNSPLHF; d_call: TRBD1; v_call: TRBV7-2; clone_size: -; j_call: TRBJ1-6
cdr3_nt: TGCGCCAGCAGTGACCCTCCGCTCCACGAGCAGTACTTC; cdr3_aa: CASSDPPLHEQYF; d_call: -; v_call: TRBV10-1; clone_size: many; j_call: TRBJ2-7
cdr3_nt: TGTGCCAGCAGGCCCCAGGGCGGGAATTCACCCCTCCACTTT; cdr3_aa: CASRPQGGNSPLHF; d_call: -; v_call: TRBV6-1; clone_size: few; j_call: TRBJ1-6
cdr3_nt: TGTGCCAGCAGTTTTGATGGGGGGGGCCAACCCCAGCATTTT; cdr3_aa: CASSFDGGGQPQHF; d_call: -; v_call: TRBV12-3/TRBV12-4; clone_size: -; j_call: TRBJ1-5
cdr3_nt: TGTGCCAGCTCAAAGACAGGGAGTTACTATGGCTACACCTTC; cdr3_aa: CASSKTGSYYGYTF; d_call: TRBD1; v_call: TRBV7-3; clone_size: few; j_call: TRBJ1-2
cdr3_nt: TGTGCCAGCAGTCTAGCGGGAGTGGAAGAGACCCAGTACTTC; cdr3_aa: CASSLAGVEETQYF; d_call: TRBD2; v_call: TRBV11-2; clone_size: many; j_call: TRBJ2-5
cdr3_nt: TGTGCCAGCAGTTACCGGACAGCAACTCGGCCCCAGCATTTT; cdr3_aa: CASSYRTATRPQHF; d_call: -; v_call: TRBV12-3/TRBV12-4; clone_size: -; j_call: TRBJ1-5
cdr3_nt: TGTGCCAGCAGCCAAGATCTTCGGGGTTATAGCAATCAGCCCCAGCATTTT; cdr3_aa: CASSQDLRGYSNQPQHF; d_call: -; v_call: TRBV4-2; clone_size: -; j_call: TRBJ1-5
cdr3_nt: TGTGCCACCAGTGAGGGCCGCGTGGGTTGTCAGCCCCAGCATTTT; cdr3_aa: CATSEGRVGCQPQHF; d_call: -; v_call: TRBV24-1; clone_size: -; j_call: TRBJ1-5
cdr3_nt: TGCGCCAGCAGGGCCTCTGAGCCCGGGGAGCTGTTTTTT; cdr3_aa: CASRASEPGELFF; d_call: -; v_call: TRBV10-1; clone_size: few; j_call: TRBJ2-2
cdr3_nt: TGCAGTGCTAGCCGGGACTCTAGGAACACTGAAGCTTTCTTT; cdr3_aa: CSASRDSRNTEAFF; d_call: -; v_call: TRBV20-1; clone_size: -; j_call: TRBJ1-1
cdr3_nt: TGTGCCTGGAGTAAAACTAGGGGATACGAGCAGTACTTC; cdr3_aa: CAWSKTRGYEQYF; d_call: -; v_call: TRBV30; clone_size: -; j_call: TRBJ2-7
cdr3_nt: TGTGCCAGCAGCTGGACAGGGGGCGATCAGCCCCAGCATTTT; cdr3_aa: CASSWTGGDQPQHF; d_call: TRBD1; v_call: TRBV6-1; clone_size: many; j_call: TRBJ1-5
cdr3_nt: TGCAGTGCTAGCGGACAGGGGTTCCACGAGCAGTACTTC; cdr3_aa: CSASGQGFHEQYF; d_call: TRBD1; v_call: TRBV20-1; clone_size: -; j_call: TRBJ2-7
cdr3_nt: TGTGCCAGCAGCTTAGGCCCCATCTATGGCTACACCTTC; cdr3_aa: CASSLGPIYGYTF; d_call: -; v_call: TRBV7-2; clone_size: few; j_call: TRBJ1-2
cdr3_nt: TGTGCCAGCAGTGAAATCAGGGGAGGTGAAGCTTTCTTT; cdr3_aa: CASSEIRGGEAFF; d_call: -; v_call: TRBV6-1; clone_size: -; j_call: TRBJ1-1
cdr3_nt: TGTGCCAGCAGTGCCGGGACTTCAAGCTCCTACGAGCAGTACTTC; cdr3_aa: CASSAGTSSSYEQYF; d_call: -; v_call: TRBV12-3/TRBV12-4; clone_size: many; j_call: TRBJ2-7
cdr3_nt: TGTGCGGTGGACAGGGCCGTCTCCTACGAGCAGTACTTC; cdr3_aa: CAVDRAVSYEQYF; d_call: TRBD1; v_call: TRBV7-7; clone_size: -; j_call: TRBJ2-7
cdr3_nt: TGTGCCAGCAGCCCAACGTGGCTCTCTGGAAACACCATATATTTT; cdr3_aa: CASSPTWLSGNTIYF; d_call: -; v_call: TRBV27; clone_size: -; j_call: TRBJ1-3
cdr3_nt: TGTGCCAGCAGTTACGGCGGGGCGGGAAGCTCCTATAATTCACCCCTCCACTTT; cdr3_aa: CASSYGGAGSSYNSPLHF; d_call: -; v_call: TRBV6-2/TRBV6-3; clone_size: -; j_call: TRBJ1-6
cdr3_nt: TGTGCCAGTAGTATGCAACAGGGGGCTCTCCACGAGCAGTACTTC; cdr3_aa: CASSMQQGALHEQYF; d_call: TRBD1; v_call: TRBV19; clone_size: few; j_call: TRBJ2-7
cdr3_nt: TGTGCCAGCAGTGACAGGGGGCGATTGACTGAAGCTTTCTTT; cdr3_aa: CASSDRGRLTEAFF; d_call: TRBD1; v_call: TRBV2; clone_size: -; j_call: TRBJ1-1
cdr3_nt: TGTGCCAGCAGTTCCAGGTTGAACACTGAAGCTTTCTTT; cdr3_aa: CASSSRLNTEAFF; d_call: -; v_call: TRBV6-4; clone_size: many; j_call: TRBJ1-1
cdr3_nt: TGTGCCAGCAGTTTATCCTGGGACAGGGGGCGAGCCGGACCCCAGCATTTT; cdr3_aa: CASSLSWDRGRAGPQHF; d_call: TRBD1; v_call: TRBV28; clone_size: few; j_call: TRBJ1-5
cdr3_nt: TGTGCCAGCAGCCTGGACAGGGTAAATTCACCCCTCCACTTT; cdr3_aa: CASSLDRVNSPLHF; d_call: TRBD1; v_call: TRBV28; clone_size: many; j_call: TRBJ1-6
cdr3_nt: TGCGCCAGCAGCCATGGCCAGTATCATGGCTACGAGCAGTACTTC; cdr3_aa: CASSHGQYHGYEQYF; d_call: -; v_call: TRBV4-1; clone_size: few; j_call: TRBJ2-7
cdr3_nt: TGTGCCAGCAGCTTAGGGGAGAGGAAACAAGAGACCCAGTACTTC; cdr3_aa: CASSLGERKQETQYF; d_call: -; v_call: TRBV11-2; clone_size: few; j_call: TRBJ2-5
cdr3_nt: TGTGCCAGCAGTTACCGATTAAGACAGGGGACGGGCACTGAAGCTTTCTTT; cdr3_aa: CASSYRLRQGTGTEAFF; d_call: TRBD1; v_call: TRBV6-5; clone_size: few; j_call: TRBJ1-1
cdr3_nt: TGTGCCAGCAGCCTTCCGGGACAGGGTGTCAGCACTGAAGCTTTCTTT; cdr3_aa: CASSLPGQGVSTEAFF; d_call: TRBD1; v_call: TRBV7-9; clone_size: few; j_call: TRBJ1-1
cdr3_nt: TGTGCCAGCAGCTTAGAGGGGACAGGGGTCAACGAGCAGTACTTC; cdr3_aa: CASSLEGTGVNEQYF; d_call: TRBD1; v_call: TRBV11-2; clone_size: once; j_call: TRBJ2-7
cdr3_nt: TGCAGTGCTGAGGGACCCCAGTACTTC; cdr3_aa: CSAEGPQYF; d_call: -; v_call: TRBV20-1; clone_size: few; j_call: TRBJ2-5
cdr3_nt: TGTGCCAGCAGAGCAGTGGCAGTGTATGGCTACACCTTC; cdr3_aa: CASRAVAVYGYTF; d_call: -; v_call: TRBV12-3/TRBV12-4; clone_size: few; j_call: TRBJ1-2
cdr3_nt: TGTGCCAGCAGTTCACCCGGGACAAACGTTTATGGCTACACCTTC; cdr3_aa: CASSSPGTNVYGYTF; d_call: -; v_call: TRBV28; clone_size: -; j_call: TRBJ1-2
cdr3_nt: TGTGCTAGTGGTTTGGCTATCGCTCCACACGAGCAGTACTTC; cdr3_aa: CASGLAIAPHEQYF; d_call: -; v_call: TRBV12-5; clone_size: few; j_call: TRBJ2-7
cdr3_nt: TGTGCCAGCAGCTCCTACAGGGGCTACGAGCAGTACTTC; cdr3_aa: CASSSYRGYEQYF; d_call: TRBD1; v_call: TRBV7-2; clone_size: many; j_call: TRBJ2-7
cdr3_nt: TGTGCCAGCAGCGTGGGGGGAGGTTACGGGGGCTACACCTTC; cdr3_aa: CASSVGGGYGGYTF; d_call: -; v_call: TRBV9; clone_size: -; j_call: TRBJ1-2
cdr3_nt: TGTGCCAGCAGTAGACCAGGGGGCAGGAACACTGAAGCTTTCTTT; cdr3_aa: CASSRPGGRNTEAFF; d_call: TRBD1; v_call: TRBV27; clone_size: -; j_call: TRBJ1-1
cdr3_nt: TGTGCCAGCAGCTTAGATGGGAGACTCGGGGCCAACGTCCTGACTTTC; cdr3_aa: CASSLDGRLGANVLTF; d_call: -; v_call: TRBV11-3; clone_size: few; j_call: TRBJ2-6